What follows are 18 T cell receptor beta chains derived from one specimen sequenced in a study of control samples from healthy donors and cancer patients. Only in-frame clones appear in the TCRdb table, and some are missing; sequencing was by immunoSEQ multiplex PCR. The table records 50,000 to 75,000 clones, nearly 90% of them present only once. Sample: PBMCs. The origin of the receptors is a man aged 55-75 years with colorectal cancer.

The chain recombines TRBV6-2 or TRBV6-3 with TRBJ2-5; TRBD2 is a possible D gene (5 bases). Germline-derived CDR1 and CDR2 are MNHEY and SVGEGT. This CDR3 is built from 14 residues. V was pared by 5 bases and J by 5 bases, with 15 bases between. CDR3 amino acids: CASSVGLVLETQYF. Here the CDR3 DNA reads TGTGCCAGCAGTGTCGGACTGGTCCTGGAGACCCAGTACTTC.

The chain uses TRBV10-1 and TRBJ2-7; 7 nucleotides match TRBD1. The CDR3 length is 13 residues. The trim removed 9 bases at V and 2 bases at J, leaving 7 bases unmatched. Germline CDR1 and CDR2: WNHNN and SYGVQD (reference sequence). CDR3 region: CASTRGTAYEQYF. The CDR3 DNA reads as TGCGCCAGTACCAGGGGGACAGCCTACGAGCAGTACTTC.

The chain combines TRBV6-1 with TRBJ1-6, with D perhaps TRBD1 (5 bases). Germline lookup yields CDR1 MNHNS and CDR2 SASEGT. The CDR3 is made up of 15 amino acids. Trimming took 2 bases from V and 8 from J, leaving 13 bases between them. The CDR3 is CASSEFPGKDSPLHF. The CDR3 DNA reads TGTGCCAGCAGTGAATTTCCAGGGAAAGATTCACCCCTCCACTTT.

The V and J genes are TRBV5-1 and TRBJ1-2; D gene ambiguous. This CDR3 region has 15 residues. The germline gives CDR1 SGHRS, CDR2 YFSETQ. V was pared by 1 base and J by 0 bases, with 10 bases between. The CDR3 loop is CASSLIAGTNYGYTF. CDR3 coding DNA: TGCGCCAGCAGCTTGATTGCGGGGACTAACTATGGCTACACCTTC.

The chain has TRBV3-1 (or the pseudogene TRBV3-2) and TRBJ1-1, with D maybe TRBD1 (5 bases). The CDR3 is made up of 11 amino acids. The germline V and J ends were trimmed by 4 bases and 10 bases, with 10 bases remaining between them. Germline V gives CDR1 LGHDT, CDR2 YNNKEL (reference sequence). Here the CDR3 reads CASSPGSVAFF. The CDR3 DNA reads as TGTGCCAGCAGCCCAGGGTCAGTAGCTTTCTTT.

The genes are TRBV9 and TRBJ2-1, with 10 bases identical to TRBD1. With V trimmed by 4 bases and J by 9 bases, 7 bases remained unmatched. The germline V gene encodes CDR1 SGDLS and CDR2 YYNGEE. This CDR3 contains 14 residues. The CDR3 sequence: CASSPPTGGGEQFF. CDR3 coding DNA: TGTGCCAGCAGCCCTCCGACAGGGGGCGGTGAGCAGTTCTTC.

This chain uses TRBV5-1 with TRBJ2-3; the D is unclear. The CDR3 is 13 amino acids. The germline V gene encodes CDR1 SGHRS and CDR2 YFSETQ. V lost 4 bases and J lost 1, with 7 bases in between. This CDR3 is CASSPGRTDTQYF. The CDR3 DNA reads TGCGCCAGCAGCCCGGGCCGCACAGATACGCAGTATTTT.

This chain connects TRBV19 to TRBJ1-2; D is uncertain. V gave up 3 bases and J gave up 7 bases, with 15 bases separating them. This CDR3 has 14 residues. Germline V gene lookup returns CDR1 LNHDA and CDR2 SQIVND (reference sequence). The CDR3 reads CASSMSGSRGGYTF. CDR3 nucleotide sequence: TGTGCCAGTAGTATGAGTGGCAGCAGAGGTGGCTACACCTTC.

The V gene is TRBV27, the J gene TRBJ1-1; 11 bases map to TRBD1. The CDR3 contains 15 residues. V trimming: 5 bases; J trimming: 4 bases; junction bases outside the gene matches: 6. Germline-derived CDR1 and CDR2 are MNHEY and SMNVEV (reference sequence). The CDR3 is CASSLSGTGGTEAFF. DNA for the CDR3: TGTGCCAGCAGTCTGTCCGGGACAGGGGGCACTGAAGCTTTCTTT.

This clone was seen more than once but under ten times. The J gene is TRBJ2-5, the V gene TRBV18; D is ambiguous. The CDR3 runs 13 residues. The germline CDR1 and CDR2 sequences are KGHSH and LQKENI. V lost 2 bases, J lost 7 bases, and 11 bases lay in between. The CDR3 here is CASSPDSIGTQYF. CDR3 in DNA: TGTGCCAGCTCACCAGACTCCATTGGGACCCAGTACTTC.

V is TRBV11-2 and J is TRBJ1-2; D ambiguous. The CDR3 loop spans 15 amino acids. V lost 1 base and J lost 1, with 10 bases in between. Germline values: CDR1 SGHAT, CDR2 FQNNGV. The CDR3 reads CASSLVSGVNYGYTF. CDR3 nucleotides: TGTGCCAGCAGCTTAGTTTCGGGCGTTAACTATGGCTACACCTTC.

V usage is TRBV10-1 and J usage is TRBJ2-3; no definite D call. This CDR3 spans 13 amino acids. Per the germline V gene, CDR1 is WNHNN and CDR2 is SYGVQD (reference sequence). The V and J ends lost 4 bases and 6 bases respectively, with 11 bases between them. The CDR3 reads CASSVNQPDTQYF. DNA of the CDR3: TGCGCCAGCAGTGTGAACCAGCCGGATACGCAGTATTTT.

The chain couples TRBV7-9 to TRBJ2-5, with 13 bases identical to TRBD2. This CDR3 is built from 16 residues. Trimming at V came to 5 bases and at J to 9 bases, leaving 12 bases not matched to a gene. Germline loops: CDR1 SEHNR, CDR2 FQNEAQ (reference sequence). CDR3 sequence (DNA): TGTGCCAGCAGCGCGACTAGCGGGGGGTTTTCGATGGCCCAGTACTTC. Protein product: CASSATSGGFSMAQYF.

The chain joins TRBV29-1 to TRBJ1-5; 7 bases are shared with TRBD1. The CDR3 runs to 13 residues. Germline assignment: CDR1 SQVTM and CDR2 ANQGSEA. Trimming took 8 bases from V and 4 from J; bases not matched to a gene: 8. In DNA form, the CDR3 reads TGCAGCATACGGACAGGACCTAATCAGCCCCAGCATTTT. Its translation: CSIRTGPNQPQHF.

The rearrangement links TRBV9 to TRBJ2-2, with 10 bases identical to TRBD1. There are 16 residues in the CDR3. Looked up from germline, CDR1 is SGDLS and CDR2 is YYNGEE. Losses at the gene ends were 4 bases for V and 5 bases for J; bases not matched to a gene: 8. The CDR3 sequence is CASSPGQGGRTGELFF. The CDR3 bases are TGTGCCAGCAGCCCAGGACAGGGGGGAAGAACCGGGGAGCTGTTTTTT.

This clone has just one count. V gene TRBV5-8 combines with J gene TRBJ1-3; D gene uncertain. Trimming took off 5 bases at V and 0 bases at J, with 6 bases between the two ends. CDR1 is SGHTS and CDR2 is YDEGEE in the germline V gene. The CDR3 consists of 13 residues. CDR3 region: CASRLYSGNTIYF. CDR3 bases: TGTGCCAGCAGGTTGTACTCTGGAAACACCATATATTTT.

V is TRBV12-3 or TRBV12-4 and J is TRBJ2-1, with D hard to call. The CDR3 is made up of 11 amino acids. With 3 bases removed from V and 7 bases from J, the gap between germline ends came to 4 bases. The CDR3 loop is CASSFKNEQFF. In nucleotides, the CDR3 is TGTGCCAGCAGTTTTAAAAATGAGCAGTTCTTC.

The chain uses TRBV7-2 and TRBJ2-7; 11 bases fit TRBD2. The CDR3 runs to 14 residues. The V gene end was trimmed by 5 bases and the J gene end by 2 bases; junction bases not matched to a gene: 2. Germline CDR1 reads SGHTA; CDR2 reads FQGNSA. CDR3 coding DNA: TGTGCCAGCAGCGGTAGCGGGGGGGCCTACGAGCAGTACTTC. Translated, it gives CASSGSGGAYEQYF.